Below, 26 T cell receptor beta chains from the same sample are listed, as sequenced in a study of blood T cells in healthy people across ages. Through a sample-barcoded 5' primer and a J-beta primer mix, a second PCR was run for roughly 6 to 11 cycles. TCRdb redid the calling of the 5' RACE reads with MiXCR, one entry per CDR3 protein. The sample carries hundreds of thousands of distinct CDR3 sequences, around three fifths recorded once. The sample consisted of blood. These receptors all come from a man aged 35-49 years in good health.

The chain joins TRBV28 to TRBJ2-6; D is unclear. The CDR3 loop spans 13 amino acids. V lost 5 bases and J lost 3, with 5 bases in between. Germline-derived CDR1 and CDR2 are MDHEN and SYDVKM. The CDR3 bases are TGTGCCAGCAGTCCGCGTGGGGCCAACGTCCTGACTTTC. Amino acid sequence: CASSPRGANVLTF.

This clonotype was detected only a few times. The rearrangement joins TRBV7-2 to TRBJ2-1; D unclear. The CDR3 extends over 14 amino acids. Per germline, CDR1 SGHTA and CDR2 FQGNSA. V was trimmed by 1 base and J by 7 bases, leaving 11 bases between them. CDR3 coding DNA: TGTGCCAGCAGCTTAGATCCCCGGCGGAATGAGCAGTTCTTC. It yields the protein CASSLDPRRNEQFF.

This clonotype occurred a few times. The chain is built from TRBV21-1 and TRBJ2-5. TRBV21-1 is a pseudogene segment. CDR3 length equals 14 residues. The CDR3 nucleotides read TGTGCCAGCAGCAAAGTAGGCAGACAAGAGACCCAGTACTTC. This encodes CASSKVGRQETQYF.

V is TRBV6-5 and J is TRBJ1-5; TRBD1 agrees at 12 bases. Germline V gene data show CDR1 as MNHEY and CDR2 as SVGAGI. This CDR3 region has 18 residues. Germline trimming cut 2 bases from V and 6 bases from J; bases unmatched to any gene: 11. The CDR3 is CASSYLISWDRGLQPQHF. CDR3 coding DNA: TGTGCCAGCAGTTACCTGATCTCGTGGGACAGGGGGCTTCAGCCCCAGCATTTT.

The gene calls are TRBV20-1 and TRBJ2-1; 8 nucleotides agree with TRBD2. With V trimmed by 5 bases and J by 7 bases, 10 bases remained unmatched. Per germline, CDR1 DFQATT and CDR2 SNEGSKA (reference sequence). CDR3 length equals 14 residues. The CDR3: CSAPGTRLENEQFF. The CDR3 DNA sequence: TGCAGTGCTCCCGGGACTAGACTTGAGAATGAGCAGTTCTTC.

This clonotype came up once. CDR3 residues: CASRFGTAMGNTEAFF. The CDR3 region has the DNA TGTGCCAGCAGGTTCGGGACAGCGATGGGGAACACTGAAGCTTTCTTT. This chain joins TRBV9 and TRBJ1-1; 7 bases are shared with TRBD1. V shed 5 bases, J shed 1 base, and the junction held 11 bases outside the gene matches. CDR3 length: 16 amino acids. Germline V lookup: CDR1 SGDLS, CDR2 YYNGEE.

The chain couples TRBV27 to TRBJ2-7; 7 nucleotides agree with TRBD2. J gave up 1 base and V 5 bases, and 11 bases lay outside the gene matches. The CDR3 has 16 amino acids. Germline values: CDR1 MNHEY, CDR2 SMNVEV (reference sequence). In DNA form, the CDR3 reads TGTGCCAGCAGTCGGTGGGTCCGGGGGGTATCCTACGAGCAGTACTTC. It codes for CASSRWVRGVSYEQYF.

The genes are TRBV5-1 and TRBJ2-3, with D tentatively TRBD2 (6 bases). V was shortened by 2 bases and J by 3 bases, with 10 bases between the two germline ends. Per germline, CDR1 SGHRS and CDR2 YFSETQ. This CDR3 spans 14 amino acids. DNA of the CDR3: TGCGCCAGCAGCTTAGTGGGACTGACAGATACGCAGTATTTT. Amino acids: CASSLVGLTDTQYF.

The chain recombines TRBV7-9 with TRBJ2-1; 8 bases are shared with TRBD1. Germline CDR1 reads SEHNR; CDR2 reads FQNEAQ (reference sequence). With 2 bases clipped from V and 5 bases from J, the junction kept 11 bases outside the gene matches. This CDR3 spans 17 amino acids. The chain's CDR3 is CASSLKTYGTGDNEQFF. CDR3 sequence (DNA): TGTGCCAGCAGCTTAAAGACTTATGGGACAGGTGACAATGAGCAGTTCTTC.

The rearrangement uses TRBV11-3 and TRBJ2-5, with 10 bases lining up with TRBD1. This CDR3 is 15 amino acids long. The germline CDR1 and CDR2 sequences are SGHNT and YENEEA. Trimming at V came to 1 base and at J to 11 bases, leaving 10 bases not matched to a gene. The CDR3 nucleotides read TGTGCCAGCAGCTTAGTAGGGGACAGGGGCAATGAGCAGTACTTC. Protein sequence: CASSLVGDRGNEQYF.

The CDR3, as DNA: TGTGCCAGCAGTGAACTGGTCAGGGGCACAGATACGCAGTATTTT. Its translation is CASSELVRGTDTQYF. The chain couples TRBV25-1 to TRBJ2-3; tentatively, D is TRBD1 (5 bases). The CDR3 is 15 amino acids. CDR1 MGHDK and CDR2 SYGVNS come from the germline V gene. Trimming took off 2 bases at V and 1 base at J, with 10 bases between the two ends.

The V call is TRBV5-1, the J call TRBJ2-1; 9 positions agree with TRBD2. The germline V gene encodes CDR1 SGHRS and CDR2 YFSETQ. V was pared by 7 bases and J by 7 bases, with 24 bases of the junction left unmatched. This CDR3 is built from 19 residues. The CDR3 region has the DNA TGCGCCAGCCAAATCCGACCTCCGATCGGACTAGCGAGAGCAAATGAGCAGTTCTTC. It yields the protein CASQIRPPIGLARANEQFF.

The chain uses TRBV9 and TRBJ2-3; no clear D gene. Germline assignment: CDR1 SGDLS and CDR2 YYNGEE. This CDR3 is 16 amino acids long. The V end lost 2 bases, the J end lost 0 bases, and 13 bases lay between the germline ends. The CDR3 DNA reads as TGTGCCAGCAGCGTTTCCCACCGACATAGCACAGATACGCAGTATTTT. Amino acids: CASSVSHRHSTDTQYF.

This chain links TRBV20-1 with TRBJ2-7; possible D gene TRBD2, 6 bases. Looked up from germline, CDR1 is DFQATT and CDR2 is SNEGSKA (reference sequence). V lost 3 bases to trimming and J lost 5 bases, with 14 bases between them. This CDR3 contains 13 residues. CDR3: CSASYGGNDEQYF. DNA for the CDR3: TGCAGTGCTAGTTATGGCGGGAACGACGAGCAGTACTTC.

This sequence joins TRBV20-1 and TRBJ1-1, with D possibly being TRBD1 (5 bases). The CDR3 runs to 14 residues. The V end was cut by 0 bases, the J end by 4 bases, with 12 bases between. Germline V gives CDR1 DFQATT, CDR2 SNEGSKA (reference sequence). In DNA, the CDR3 is TGCAGTGCTAGAGATTCAGGGCGGCGCACTGAAGCTTTCTTT. This gives the protein CSARDSGRRTEAFF.

In its sample, this clonotype was seen a few times. The chain carries TRBV24-1 and TRBJ2-1, with TRBD2 as a possible D gene (5 bases). V lost 0 bases to trimming and J lost 6 bases, with 14 bases between them. The CDR3 sequence is 16 residues long. CDR1 and CDR2 from the germline V gene are KGHDR and SFDVKD. The CDR3 DNA is TGTGCCACCAGTGATTTGGAGGGAGTTGGGATCAATGAGCAGTTCTTC. The encoded protein is CATSDLEGVGINEQFF.

This chain links TRBV7-6 with TRBJ2-7, with no clear D. The J call could be wrong; TRBJ2-5 is a better fit for the DNA end. Germline assignment: CDR1 SGHVS and CDR2 FNYEAQ. The length of the CDR3 is 14 residues. CDR3 sequence: CASSLLSAGETQYF. The CDR3 DNA sequence: TGTGCCAGCAGCCTCCTTTCGGCTGGGGAGACCCAGTACTTC.

J is TRBJ2-5 and V is TRBV19; possibly TRBD2 for D (6 bases). This CDR3 has 16 amino acids. V dropped 4 bases and J dropped 1 base, with 16 bases sitting between them. From germline, CDR1 is LNHDA and CDR2 SQIVND (reference sequence). CDR3 sequence (DNA): TGTGCCAGTAGTAATCGACGCGGGGACGGCCAAGAGACCCAGTACTTC. Encoded protein: CASSNRRGDGQETQYF.

The chain is built from TRBV13 and TRBJ1-6; perhaps TRBD1 as D (5 bases). Between the trimmed V and J ends, which lost 11 bases and 7 bases, there was a span of 15 bases. The CDR3 spans 13 residues. The germline V gene encodes CDR1 PRHDT and CDR2 FYEKMQ (reference sequence). The CDR3 DNA reads TGTGCCTCAACAGGCAGGGCGAATTCACCCCTCCACTTT. It specifies CASTGRANSPLHF.

This clonotype was seen more than once but under ten times. CDR3 nucleotide sequence: TGTGCCAGTACGACCGGGGGGGCCCTGTACAATGAGCAGTTCTTC. This sequence encodes CASTTGGALYNEQFF. V gene TRBV7-2 combines with J gene TRBJ2-1; 8 bases fit TRBD2. V was pared by 9 bases and J by 4 bases, with 11 bases of the junction left unmatched. Germline V lookup: CDR1 SGHTA, CDR2 FQGNSA. The CDR3 loop spans 15 amino acids. The full variable domain, its missing parts supplied by reference TRBV7-2 and TRBJ2-1, is GAGVSQSPSNKVTEKGKDVELRCDPISGHTALYWYRQSLGQGLEFLIYFQGNSAPDKSGLPSDRFSAERTGGSVSTLTIQRTQQEDSAVYLCASTTGGALYNEQFFGPGTRLTVL.

The V call is TRBV28, the J call TRBJ1-5; no clear D gene. The CDR3 contains 17 residues. The germline CDR1 and CDR2 sequences are MDHEN and SYDVKM. Trimming left V 5 bases short and J 5 bases short, with 22 bases between. The CDR3 bases are TGTGCCAGCAGTCCCCGGGGAGGGCTCGGTGGATATCAGCCCCAGCATTTT. Its protein product is CASSPRGGLGGYQPQHF.

V usage is TRBV6-1 and J usage is TRBJ2-5, with 8 bases fitting TRBD1. The germline V gene has CDR1 MNHNS and CDR2 SASEGT. There are 15 residues in the CDR3. The V segment lost 2 bases and the J segment 5 bases; nucleotides outside the gene matches: 7. The CDR3 here is CASSERGQGFETQYF. DNA for the CDR3: TGTGCCAGCAGTGAACGCGGACAGGGATTCGAGACCCAGTACTTC.

This chain uses TRBV20-1 with TRBJ2-2, with D possibly TRBD2 on 6 matching bases. From germline, CDR1 is DFQATT and CDR2 SNEGSKA (reference sequence). The CDR3 is made up of 12 amino acids. The V end lost 3 bases, the J end lost 6 bases, and 8 bases lay between the germline ends. CDR3 region: CSASPSAGELFF. As DNA, the CDR3 is TGCAGTGCTAGCCCTAGCGCCGGGGAGCTGTTTTTT.

The V and J genes are TRBV2 and TRBJ2-1; TRBD1 is a possible D gene (6 bases). Germline CDR1 reads SNHLY; CDR2 reads FYNNEI. The V gene lost 8 bases and the J gene lost 3 bases, with 11 bases spanning the gap. The CDR3 is 13 residues long. The CDR3 nucleotides read TGTGCCAGCCAAAGACAGGACTACAATGAGCAGTTCTTC. The encoded protein is CASQRQDYNEQFF.

The rearrangement joins TRBV6-1 to TRBJ1-1, with TRBD1 identical over 10 bases. With 2 bases clipped from V and 3 bases from J, the junction kept 3 bases outside the gene matches. CDR3 length equals 15 residues. Germline lookup yields CDR1 MNHNS and CDR2 SASEGT. The CDR3 bases are TGTGCCAGCAGTGAACAAGGGACAGGGGACACTGAAGCTTTCTTT. It translates to CASSEQGTGDTEAFF.

This clonotype has a single count. V and J are TRBV7-9 and TRBJ2-7; 9 bases agree with TRBD1. V shed 5 bases, J shed 3 bases, and the junction held 5 bases outside the gene matches. Germline loops: CDR1 SEHNR, CDR2 FQNEAQ (reference sequence). CDR3 length: 14 residues. The CDR3 region is CASSAWTGDYEQYF. CDR3 nucleotide sequence: TGTGCCAGCAGCGCATGGACAGGGGACTACGAGCAGTACTTC. Drawing the rest from reference TRBV7-9 and TRBJ2-7, the complete variable domain is DTGVSQNPRHKITKRGQNVTFRCDPISEHNRLYWYRQTLGQGPEFLTYFQNEAQLEKSRLLSDRFSAERPKGSFSTLEIQRTEQGDSAMYLCASSAWTGDYEQYFGPGTRLTVT.